The 28 T cell receptor beta chains reported below all come from one sample, sequenced in a study of tumor-infiltrating lymphocytes in primary liver carcinoma (TCRdb year 2017). Sequencing instrument: Illumina HiSeq 2500. Using a constant-region primer and ProtoScript II reverse transcriptase, TCRbeta-specific cDNA was reverse-transcribed from about 0.45 ug total RNA. Three nested multiplex PCR rounds, following a slightly modified ARM-PCR procedure, were used to build the TCRbeta libraries. The first two PCR rounds used multiplex TRBV1-TRBV30 forward primers with a Cbeta reverse primer, each for about 9 cycles. Through fastp at Q25 and MiXCR, TCRdb rebuilt clones from the public reads, retaining in-frame beta chains. CDR3 protein duplicates are merged, each entry listing the most common genes and DNA. The table for this sample lists tens of thousands of distinct CDR3 sequences; roughly 70% of them were counted only once. The ten biggest clones cover less than 35% of the sample.

Total RNA and DNA were co-extracted without cell sorting from about 19-30 mg of bulk tissue using the AllPrep DNA/RNA mini kit. Sequenced input: liver tumor tissue from sampling region 5. The sample's cell subset or site, from its label and the paper: tumor region T5, tumor centre. The receptor source for this set is a man aged 40-49 years with primary liver carcinoma and hepatitis B virus infection.

For this clonotype: Since a much larger clone is just one base distant, this may be a read error. The chain couples TRBV7-2 to TRBJ2-5; 8 bases map to TRBD2. This CDR3 has 16 amino acids. The junction had 13 bases not matched to a gene; V was cut back by 5 bases and J by 5 bases. The V gene's germline CDR1 is SGHTA and CDR2 FQGNSA. The CDR3 loop is CASSALGLGGDETQYF. DNA of the CDR3: TGTGCCAGCAGCGCTCTGGGACTAGGGGGGGACGAGACCCAGTACTTC.

V and J are TRBV7-9 and TRBJ1-2; tentatively, D is TRBD1 (5 bases). Trimming removed 1 base from V and 6 bases from J, with 18 bases in between. Germline CDR1 and CDR2: SEHNR and FQNEAQ (reference sequence). CDR3 length equals 16 residues. The CDR3 region has the DNA TGTGCCAGCAGCTTAGTCCCTACAGGACAAGGGGATGGCTACACCTTC. It specifies CASSLVPTGQGDGYTF.

Points on this clonotype: A read error may produce the germline difference seen at one junction end. The V and J genes are TRBV29-1 and TRBJ2-6, with D maybe TRBD1 (5 bases). The CDR3 consists of 14 residues. Germline V lookup: CDR1 SQVTM, CDR2 ANQGSEA. In DNA, the CDR3 is TGCAGCGCTGAAGGTGGGCCTGGGGCCAACGTACTGACTTTC. Protein sequence: CSAEGGPGANVLTF.

On this clonotype itself: The junction shows a germline mismatch at one end, possibly a read error. The rearrangement uses TRBV28 and TRBJ2-6; TRBD1 agrees at 8 bases. This CDR3 region has 16 residues. Germline CDR1 and CDR2: MDHEN and SYDVKM. The CDR3: CASNSGGAVGANVPTF. The CDR3 DNA reads TGTGCCAGCAATTCAGGGGGCGCAGTTGGGGCCAACGTCCCGACTTTC.

With regard to this clonotype: The CDR3 does not close with the conserved phenylalanine or tryptophan, likely indicating a read error. The chain has TRBV11-1 and TRBJ2-2; perhaps TRBD2 as D (5 bases). Germline lookup yields CDR1 SGHAT and CDR2 FQDESV (reference sequence). The CDR3 loop spans 13 amino acids. CDR3 sequence (DNA): TGTGCCAGCAGCTTACTAGCCGATGGGGAACTGTTTTAT. This codes for CASSLLADGELFY.

As concerns this clonotype: Germline is not matched at one junction end, which may reflect a read error. This chain connects TRBV29-1 to TRBJ2-3; D is unresolved. The CDR3 is 12 amino acids. Per germline, CDR1 SQVTM and CDR2 ANQGSEA. CDR3 DNA sequence: TGCAACGTTGAGGTTAATGGAGATACACAGTATTTC. Amino acids: CNVEVNGDTQYF.

With respect to this clonotype: A read error may be the cause here, since a much bigger clone is one base away. This chain connects TRBV30 to TRBJ2-7, with a weak D call TRBD2 (5 bases). CDR3 length equals 13 residues. Germline-derived CDR1 and CDR2 are GTSNPN and SVGIG (reference sequence). In DNA, the CDR3 is TGTACCTGGAATAGGGAACGGGATCGCGAGCAGTACTTC. Protein: CTWNRERDREQYF.

About this clonotype itself: Germline is not matched at one junction end, which may reflect a read error. This chain joins TRBV29-1 and TRBJ2-1; 8 bases align to TRBD1. This CDR3 contains 14 residues. The germline V gene has CDR1 SQVTM and CDR2 ANQGSEA. CDR3 DNA sequence: TGCAGTGTTGTTGGACAGGGACTTCTCAGTGAGCAGTCCTTC. Its translation is CSVVGQGLLSEQSF.

This clonotype is large (0.1 to 1%) in the sample. This chain links TRBV29-1 with TRBJ2-1; 8 bases agree with TRBD1. Germline-derived CDR1 and CDR2 are SQVTM and ANQGSEA. CDR3 length: 16 amino acids. J lost 4 bases, V lost 2 bases, and 10 bases had no gene match. The CDR3 nucleotides read TGCAGCGTTGAATGGGACAGGATTAGATCTTACAATGAGCAGTTCTTC. Its translation: CSVEWDRIRSYNEQFF.

The chain uses TRBV4-1 and TRBJ1-1, with 9 bases lining up with TRBD1. Unmatched junction bases numbered 7, after V lost 4 bases and J lost 7 bases. The CDR3 length is 14 residues. Germline V gene sequence: CDR1 MGHRA, CDR2 YSYEKL. The CDR3 region has the DNA TGCGCCAGCAGCCGAGTGACAGGGGGGATTGAAGCTTTCTTT. Amino acid sequence: CASSRVTGGIEAFF.

The chain combines TRBV6-1 with TRBJ2-3; D possibly corresponds to TRBD1 (6 bases). Looked up from germline, CDR1 is MNHNS and CDR2 is SASEGT. V was clipped by 4 bases and J by 12 bases, with 23 bases between them. This CDR3 has 15 residues. CDR3: CASSVTGSGTATQYF. The DNA for the CDR3 is TGTGCCAGCAGTGTCACAGGGTCCGGCACAGCTACCCAGTATTTT.

A remark on this clonotype: A junction boundary mismatches the germline segment, possibly from a read error. V and J are TRBV11-2 and TRBJ2-1; 10 nucleotides line up with TRBD2. The CDR3 is 16 amino acids. Per germline, CDR1 SGHAT and CDR2 FQNNGV. Here the CDR3 DNA reads TGTGCCGGCAGCTCGCGCCCCAGCGGGAGGGTCTATGAGCAGCTCTTC. Residues: CAGSSRPSGRVYEQLF.

In regard to this clonotype: A junction boundary mismatches the germline segment, possibly from a read error. V and J are TRBV10-3 and TRBJ2-5, with TRBD2 as a possible D gene (6 bases). The germline V gene encodes CDR1 ENHRY and CDR2 SYGVKD. The CDR3 consists of 11 residues. The CDR3 here is CAFSRGETQYF. The DNA of the CDR3 is TGTGCCTTCAGTCGGGGGGAGACCCAGTACTTC.

This rearrangement joins TRBV28 to TRBJ2-7, with 9 bases lining up with TRBD1. The CDR3 totals 18 residues. Germline CDR1 and CDR2: MDHEN and SYDVKM. CDR3 protein: CACSLGPGTGLGAYEQYF. The CDR3 nucleotides are TGTGCTTGCAGTTTGGGTCCAGGGACAGGGCTAGGAGCCTACGAGCAGTACTTC.

This chain uses TRBV29-1 with TRBJ2-5, with a possible D match to TRBD2 (7 bases). This CDR3 has 16 residues. CDR1 and CDR2 from the germline V gene are SQVTM and ANQGSEA. V gave up 6 bases and J gave up 5 bases, with 25 bases separating them. CDR3 bases: TGCAGCGTCTCATGGGGGGGGGCCGCTAAGGCGGAGACCCAGTACTTC. It translates to CSVSWGGAAKAETQYF.

This chain connects TRBV29-1 to TRBJ1-2, with unresolved D. The germline V and J ends were trimmed by 8 bases and 7 bases, with 17 bases remaining between them. This CDR3 region has 12 residues. The germline gives CDR1 SQVTM, CDR2 ANQGSEA. The CDR3 nucleotides read TGCAGCACGGTGCACGGGGTTTTTGGCTACACCTTC. It is translated as CSTVHGVFGYTF. The full variable domain, rest sourced from reference TRBV29-1 and TRBJ1-2, is SAVISQKPSRDICQRGTSLTIQCQVDSQVTMMFWYRQQPGQSLTLIATANQGSEATYESGFVIDKFPISRPNLTFSTLTVSNMSPEDSSIYLCSTVHGVFGYTFGSGTRLTVV.

Concerning this clonotype: This may be a read error, as it is one base from a much larger clone. V and J are TRBV28 and TRBJ2-1; 13 positions match TRBD2. The germline gives CDR1 MDHEN, CDR2 SYDVKM. The CDR3 spans 22 residues. After removal of 7 bases from V and 7 bases from J, the junction contained 28 bases not matched to a gene. The CDR3 DNA follows: TGTGCCAGCAATCCAGGGACTAGCGGGATATACCTACCCGGCGTACCCCCGAATGAGCAGTTCTTC. Its protein is CASNPGTSGIYLPGVPPNEQFF.

CDR3 protein: CSVGLAGGRGEAQYF. The CDR3 nucleotides read TGCAGCGTAGGACTAGCGGGAGGACGGGGTGAGGCCCAGTACTTC. V gene TRBV29-1 combines with J gene TRBJ2-5; the match to TRBD2 covers 14 bases. The germline V gene encodes CDR1 SQVTM and CDR2 ANQGSEA. Trimming at V came to 6 bases and at J to 9 bases, leaving 12 bases not matched to a gene. The length of the CDR3 is 15 residues.

This sequence joins TRBV5-6 and TRBJ1-1; D possibly corresponds to TRBD1 (5 bases). The CDR3 consists of 17 residues. Germline V gene sequence: CDR1 SGHDT, CDR2 YYEEEE. Trimming removed 0 bases from V and 4 bases from J, with 19 bases in between. The CDR3 DNA is TGTGCCAGCAGCTTGGATACTACGAGAAGAGGGGCCACTGAAGCTTTCTTT. Translated: CASSLDTTRRGATEAFF.

On this clonotype: Given a far larger clone just one base away, this is likely a sequencing read error. This chain uses TRBV7-9 with TRBJ1-4; D remains ambiguous. Germline CDR1 SEHNR, CDR2 FQNEAQ (reference sequence). This CDR3 has 12 residues. CDR3: CAGSSQEEKLFF. DNA for the CDR3: TGTGCCGGCAGCTCCCAAGAGGAAAAACTGTTTTTT.

Turning to this clonotype: The CDR3 end shows no conserved phenylalanine or tryptophan, and so a read error is likely. This chain uses TRBV29-1 with TRBJ2-2; a possible D gene is TRBD2 (5 bases). There are 12 residues in the CDR3. The germline CDR1 and CDR2 sequences are SQVTM and ANQGSEA. CDR3: CNFGRHTGKLFY. The DNA of the CDR3 is TGCAACTTCGGAAGACACACCGGGAAGCTGTTTTAT.

This clonotype was recorded only once. One end of the junction varies from germline; a read error may be responsible. This rearrangement joins TRBV20-1 to TRBJ1-1, with D perhaps TRBD1 (5 bases). The length of the CDR3 is 15 residues. Germline CDR1 DFQATT, CDR2 SNEGSKA (reference sequence). CDR3 coding DNA: TGCAATGCTAGAGACGGGGGGTGGATTGGCACTGAAGCTTTCTTT. This translates into CNARDGGWIGTEAFF.

Comments on this clonotype: A junction boundary mismatches the germline segment, possibly from a read error. This chain joins TRBV29-1 and TRBJ2-1, with a possible D match to TRBD2 (5 bases). Germline CDR1 reads SQVTM; CDR2 reads ANQGSEA. The CDR3 extends over 13 amino acids. CDR3 in DNA: TGTAGCGTTGAGGACCCACACTACAATGAGCAGTTCTTC. This gives the protein CSVEDPHYNEQFF.

This clonotype was seen a handful of times. The V call is TRBV6-1, the J call TRBJ2-5, with D possibly matching TRBD2 (5 bases). Germline lookup yields CDR1 MNHNS and CDR2 SASEGT. This CDR3 comprises 15 residues. The germline V and J ends were trimmed by 2 bases and 5 bases, with 15 bases remaining between them. The CDR3 DNA follows: TGTGCCAGCAGTGAAAGGACTCTACGTGAGGAGACCCAGTACTTC. It is translated as CASSERTLREETQYF.

Worth noting for this clonotype: A much bigger clone sits one base away, suggesting this may be a read error. The chain combines TRBV28 with TRBJ1-5; maybe TRBD1 (6 bases). The V and J ends lost 8 bases and 2 bases respectively, with 25 bases between them. CDR1 and CDR2 from the germline V gene are MDHEN and SYDVKM. This CDR3 is 18 amino acids long. The CDR3 protein is CASGLDRDIEKGNQPQHF. The CDR3 DNA sequence: TGTGCCAGCGGTCTTGACCGGGACATTGAGAAGGGCAATCAGCCCCAGCATTTT. The complete variable domain, with remaining parts taken from reference TRBV28 and TRBJ1-5, reads DVKVTQSSRYLVKRTGEKVFLECVQDMDHENMFWYRQDPGLGLRLIYFSYDVKMKEKGDIPEGYSVSREKKERFSLILESASTNQTSMYLCASGLDRDIEKGNQPQHFGDGTRLSIL.

As for this clonotype: At one boundary the junction diverges from the germline segment, which might be a read error. CDR3 loop: CASSYLGQNTDSQYF. DNA for the CDR3: TGTGCCAGCAGTTATCTCGGACAGAACACAGATTCGCAGTATTTT. The chain employs TRBV6-2 or TRBV6-3 and TRBJ2-3; D is possibly TRBD1 (6 bases). Per the germline V gene, CDR1 is MNHEY and CDR2 is SVGEGT. The CDR3 length is 15 residues.

To note about this clonotype: No conserved phenylalanine or tryptophan ends this CDR3, so it is likely a read error. V and J are TRBV6-6 and TRBJ1-1; perhaps TRBD1 as D (5 bases). The CDR3 is made up of 15 amino acids. The V gene lost 6 bases and the J gene lost 4 bases, with 18 bases spanning the gap. Germline assignment: CDR1 MNHNY and CDR2 SVGAGI (reference sequence). DNA of the CDR3: TGTGCCAGCAGGTCGGGGGTAATGGCGCCCACTGAAGCTTTCCTT. It is translated as CASRSGVMAPTEAFL.

On this clonotype itself: The junction departs from the called germline gene at one end, perhaps through a read error. The V gene is TRBV6-5, the J gene TRBJ2-7, with a tentative D call TRBD2 (6 bases). Germline lookup yields CDR1 MNHEY and CDR2 SVGAGI. The CDR3 length is 14 residues. CDR3 residues: CASSYLEGRYEQYF. CDR3 nucleotide sequence: TGTGCCAGTAGTTACCTGGAGGGCCGGTACGAGCAGTACTTC.